These T cell receptor beta chains were read from a single sample in a study of cytomegalovirus exposure and HLA in healthy donors. The repertoire was sequenced with immunoSEQ multiplex PCR; TCRdb's copy has only in-frame clones and lacks some. This table has around 120,000 clones, 70% to 80% appearing once. Sequences were obtained from PBMCs. The receptors here all came from a woman aged 45-65 years in good health and CMV-seropositive. CDR3s leave out the opening cysteine and the closing phenylalanine or tryptophan. A row's size may be missing; if present it is once, few, many or a size class.

TRBJ1-2 | TRBV6-1 | few | ASTSGQGTYGYT
TRBJ2-3 | TRBV29-1 | once | SVLQGRGADTQY
TRBJ2-3 | TRBV18 | few | ASSPTSGSTDTQY
TRBJ1-1 | TRBV5-1 | few | ASSPYPGQGAGGNTEAF
TRBJ2-2 | TRBV9 | few | ASSVNGNPLNTGELF
TRBJ1-1 | TRBV11-3 | NA | ASGRTNTEAF
TRBJ1-1 | TRBV7-9 | NA | ASRVRGLEGNTEAF
TRBJ1-6 | TRBV5-1 | NA | ASSLGQANSPLH
TRBJ1-2 | TRBV4-3 | NA | ASSQDRDTYGYT
TRBJ1-3 | TRBV13 | few | ASSTGQGAAGNTIY
TRBJ1-2 | TRBV10-3 | NA | AISDWGQGGNYGYT
TRBJ2-7 | TRBV19 | NA | ASSSSGAYEQY
TRBJ2-7 | TRBV7-9 | NA | ASSSIISSGASGIGEQY
TRBJ2-2 | TRBV19 | once | ATTGQGNGELF
TRBJ1-3 | TRBV6-1 | NA | ASSDQGRAGNTIY
TRBJ2-2 | TRBV7-3 | NA | ASSLKAGLNTGELF
TRBJ2-5 | TRBV7-9 | NA | ASSRFVGDRGGETQY
TRBJ1-1 | TRBV7-2 | NA | ASSLGRQGWTF
TRBJ2-5 | TRBV5-1 | NA | ASSLGAGGTSQETQY
TRBJ2-1 | TRBV5-1 | NA | ASGSGGTSEQF
TRBJ2-2 | TRBV28 | NA | ASSFGARLHGELF
TRBJ2-1 | TRBV13 | NA | ASSLGLPNNEQF
TRBJ2-7 | TRBV6-4 | NA | ASSNLFRDTDMYEQY
TRBJ2-7 | TRBV4-3 | NA | ASSQDWDRSYEQY
TRBJ2-1 | TRBV10-3 | once | AITTGGDNEQF
TRBJ2-7 | TRBV7-9 | once | ASSYRDRGYEQY
TRBJ2-7 | TRBV9 | NA | ASSLRQASYEQY
TRBJ1-3 | TRBV6-5 | few | ASSRRGSGNTIY
TRBJ2-7 | TRBV19 | NA | ASSIVGQGLVEQY
TRBJ2-3 | TRBV13 | few | ASSLRLAGSTDTQY
TRBJ2-3 | TRBV7-3 | NA | ASSSGLGVETDTQY
TRBJ2-7 | TRBV5-1 | NA | ASSLVAGPEYEQY
TRBJ1-5 | TRBV29-1 | NA | SVRGGRDQPQH
TRBJ2-7 | TRBV5-1 | NA | ASNIEGSYEQY
TRBJ1-2 | TRBV7-9 | NA | ASSFGQGGYGYT
TRBJ1-1 | TRBV7-2 | NA | ASSYTGLTEAF
TRBJ2-2 | TRBV7-2 | few | ASSLRLAGTGELF
TRBJ2-3 | TRBV9 | NA | ASSDRTSGSLGSTQY
TRBJ2-3 | TRBV7-2 | NA | ASSLYQAGSADTQY
TRBJ2-7 | TRBV11-2 | NA | ASSSLVRGGYEQY
TRBJ2-7 | TRBV5-8 | NA | ASSLSSTYEQY
TRBJ1-4 | TRBV7-2 | few | ASSFVQATNEKLF
TRBJ1-2 | TRBV10-3 | NA | AISGTGDYGYT
TRBJ1-1 | TRBV6-1 | NA | ASRRDRAGTEAF
TRBJ2-5 | TRBV30 | NA | AWTSGGETQY
TRBJ2-3 | TRBV7-2 | NA | ASSSDRARDTQY
TRBJ2-1 | TRBV10-3 | NA | AISEGLAGTGNEQF
TRBJ1-1 | TRBV7-9 | NA | ASSFGGANTEAF
TRBJ2-1 | TRBV7-9 | NA | ASSHGGGNEQF